The next 31 T cell receptor beta chains were all read from a single sample in a study of cytomegalovirus exposure and HLA in healthy donors. A multiplex PCR was run with 60 Vbeta primers and 13 Jbeta primers. Generated by immunoSEQ multiplex PCR, the TCRdb table keeps only in-frame clones and is missing some. The table records around 190,000 clones, approximately 85% of them present only once. The sequencing input was PBMCs. The source is a man younger than 30 in good health and CMV-seronegative.

The DNA for the CDR3 is TGTGCCAGCAACCCGGGCGGGGGCCCCTACGAGCAGTACTTC. Residues: CASNPGGGPYEQYF. The chain couples TRBV6-5 to TRBJ2-5; possible D gene TRBD2, 7 bases. The end of the DNA fits TRBJ2-7 better, so the J call may be wrong. This CDR3 region has 14 residues. Looked up from germline, CDR1 is MNHEY and CDR2 is SVGAGI.

The rearrangement uses TRBV5-1 and TRBJ1-5; a possible D gene is TRBD1 (5 bases). The CDR3 has 15 residues. The germline gives CDR1 SGHRS, CDR2 YFSETQ. With 4 bases removed from V and 3 bases from J, the gap between germline ends came to 14 bases. DNA of the CDR3: TGCGCCAGCAGCCCGGCGGGGACCCACAATCAGCCCCAGCATTTT. Its translation is CASSPAGTHNQPQHF.

The V call is TRBV4-3, the J call TRBJ1-4; 7 nucleotides align to TRBD1. CDR3 length equals 14 residues. The junction had 7 bases not matched to a gene; V was cut back by 4 bases and J by 8 bases. From germline, CDR1 is LGHNA and CDR2 YSLEER. The CDR3 nucleotides read TGCGCCAGCAGCCTGACAGGGTTGGGAGAAAAACTGTTTTTT. Translated, it gives CASSLTGLGEKLFF.

The chain recombines TRBV29-1 with TRBJ2-5; 8 bases fit TRBD1. V trimming: 7 bases; J trimming: 1 base; junction bases outside the gene matches: 5. The germline CDR1 and CDR2 sequences are SQVTM and ANQGSEA. The length of the CDR3 is 13 residues. The CDR3 region has the DNA TGCAGCGCTACACAGGGGGGCCAAGAGACCCAGTACTTC. Translation: CSATQGGQETQYF. Variable domain in full (rest from reference TRBV29-1 and TRBJ2-5): SAVISQKPSRDICQRGTSLTIQCQVDSQVTMMFWYRQQPGQSLTLIATANQGSEATYESGFVIDKFPISRPNLTFSTLTVSNMSPEDSSIYLCSATQGGQETQYFGPGTRLLVL.

The chain recombines TRBV5-1 with TRBJ2-7; TRBD1 aligns across 9 bases. In germline, CDR1 is SGHRS, CDR2 YFSETQ. The J segment lost 7 bases and the V segment lost 0 bases, leaving 5 bases of the junction unmatched. This CDR3 comprises 14 residues. CDR3 protein: CASSLETGGVEQYF. The CDR3 DNA is TGCGCCAGCAGCTTGGAGACAGGGGGAGTGGAGCAGTACTTC. Supplemented by reference TRBV5-1 and TRBJ2-7, the full variable domain reads KAGVTQTPRYLIKTRGQQVTLSCSPISGHRSVSWYQQTPGQGLQFLFEYFSETQRNKGNFPGRFSGRQFSNSRSEMNVSTLELGDSALYLCASSLETGGVEQYFGPGTRLTVT.

This chain joins TRBV6-1 and TRBJ1-2; maybe TRBD1 (5 bases). CDR3 length: 16 residues. The germline V gene has CDR1 MNHNS and CDR2 SASEGT. V shed 4 bases and J shed 8 bases, with 23 bases lying between them. This CDR3 is CASSGTRLGGVYGYTF. For the CDR3, the DNA is TGTGCCAGCAGTGGGACCAGGTTGGGGGGGGTTTACGGCTACACCTTC.

This sequence joins TRBV7-2 and TRBJ2-3, with TRBD1 as a possible D gene (6 bases). The CDR3 loop spans 15 amino acids. V was clipped by 2 bases and J by 1 base, with 10 bases between them. Germline values: CDR1 SGHTA, CDR2 FQGNSA. CDR3 sequence reads: CASSLNRARTDTQYF. Written as DNA, the CDR3 is TGTGCCAGCAGCTTAAACAGGGCTCGCACAGATACGCAGTATTTT.

With respect to this clone: The germline gene is not matched at one end of the junction; a read error may be the cause. This sequence joins TRBV29-1 and TRBJ2-7; 10 bases match TRBD2. Germline values: CDR1 SQVTM, CDR2 ANQGSEA. The CDR3 contains 14 residues. The CDR3 loop is CNVGTSGKVGEQYF. The DNA of the CDR3 is TGCAACGTTGGCACTAGCGGGAAGGTTGGGGAGCAGTACTTC.

This clone appeared a few times. V gene TRBV19 combines with J gene TRBJ2-5; 7 bases align to TRBD2. Germline CDR1 LNHDA, CDR2 SQIVND (reference sequence). Losses at the gene ends were 3 bases for V and 7 bases for J; bases not matched to a gene: 5. CDR3 length: 13 amino acids. CDR3: CASSMRGLVTQYF. Here the CDR3 DNA reads TGTGCCAGTAGTATGCGGGGGTTGGTGACCCAGTACTTC.

J is TRBJ1-5 and V is TRBV7-4, with a weak D call TRBD1 (6 bases). The V gene lost 5 bases and the J gene lost 0 bases, with 20 bases spanning the gap. The germline gives CDR1 SGHVT, CDR2 SQSDAQ. The CDR3 covers 18 residues. DNA for the CDR3: TGTGCCAGCAGCCGTGGGACACCCGCGGCCTATAGCAATCAGCCCCAGCATTTT. Its translation: CASSRGTPAAYSNQPQHF.

The genes are TRBV5-4 and TRBJ2-1; 13 bases are a match to TRBD2. The CDR3 has 18 amino acids. V dropped 0 bases and J dropped 8; count of bases not matched to a gene: 11. Germline CDR1 reads SGHNT; CDR2 reads YYREEE (reference sequence). Here the CDR3 reads CASSLVPGLAGETDEQFF. CDR3 in DNA: TGTGCCAGCAGCTTGGTACCTGGACTAGCGGGAGAGACCGATGAGCAGTTCTTC.

As DNA, the CDR3 is TGTGCCAGCAGTGATTCAGCGGGAGATCGGGAGCAGTACTTC. It yields the protein CASSDSAGDREQYF. The rearrangement joins TRBV6-5 to TRBJ2-7, with TRBD2 identical over 8 bases. The germline CDR1 and CDR2 sequences are MNHEY and SVGAGI. V shed 5 bases, J shed 7 bases, and the junction held 10 bases outside the gene matches. The CDR3 length is 14 residues.

This clone was seen more than once but under ten times. The chain links TRBV4-1 to TRBJ1-1, with unresolved D. V was pared by 1 base and J by 2 bases, with 11 bases between. CDR3 length: 15 residues. Germline loops: CDR1 MGHRA, CDR2 YSYEKL. The CDR3, as DNA: TGCGCCAGCAGCCAAGTTGTTCGGGAAAACACTGAAGCTTTCTTT. This codes for CASSQVVRENTEAFF.

V gene TRBV19 combines with J gene TRBJ1-2; weak D call: TRBD1 (5 bases). In germline, CDR1 is LNHDA, CDR2 SQIVND (reference sequence). CDR3 length: 14 amino acids. Trimming cost V 2 bases and J 3 bases, with 10 bases left between them. The CDR3 sequence: CASSIKRGDYGYTF. CDR3 DNA sequence: TGTGCCAGTAGTATAAAACGGGGGGACTATGGCTACACCTTC.

A word on this clone: Within the sample, other DNA sequences also encode this same CDR3. The CDR3 sequence: CASSLAGRTEAFF. The CDR3 DNA is TGCGCCAGCAGCTTAGCAGGGAGGACTGAAGCTTTCTTT. This chain uses TRBV5-1 with TRBJ1-1, with D possibly being TRBD1 (5 bases). Germline V lookup: CDR1 SGHRS, CDR2 YFSETQ. This CDR3 has 13 residues. V shed 2 bases and J shed 5 bases, with 10 bases lying between them.

This clone showed up just a few times. This chain uses TRBV6-1 with TRBJ2-1; D might be TRBD2 (5 bases). This CDR3 contains 15 residues. V lost 7 bases and J lost 4, with 17 bases in between. Germline V gene lookup returns CDR1 MNHNS and CDR2 SASEGT. The CDR3 spells CASTPREGFYNEQFF. CDR3 DNA sequence: TGTGCCAGCACCCCCCGGGAAGGGTTTTACAATGAGCAGTTCTTC.

This chain links TRBV12-5 with TRBJ2-1; 9 positions match TRBD2. V gave up 6 bases and J gave up 7 bases; unmatched junction bases: 7. This CDR3 has 14 residues. Germline V CDR1 and CDR2: LGHNT, FRNRAP. CDR3 loop: CASGLAGDLNEQFF. The CDR3 DNA reads TGTGCTAGTGGATTAGCGGGAGATCTGAATGAGCAGTTCTTC.

V gene TRBV11-2 combines with J gene TRBJ1-1; TRBD1 aligns across 11 bases. V trimming: 5 bases; J trimming: 11 bases; junction bases outside the gene matches: 7. The length of the CDR3 is 13 residues. CDR1 and CDR2 (germline): SGHAT, FQNNGV. CDR3: CASSPGTGGEAFF. CDR3 coding DNA: TGTGCCAGCAGCCCCGGGACAGGGGGTGAGGCTTTCTTT. The entire variable domain, with the rest obtained from reference TRBV11-2 and TRBJ1-1, is as follows: EAGVAQSPRYKIIEKRQSVAFWCNPISGHATLYWYQQILGQGPKLLIQFQNNGVVDDSQLPKDRFSAERLKGVDSTLKIQPAKLEDSAVYLCASSPGTGGEAFFGQGTRLTVV.

This rearrangement joins TRBV9 to TRBJ1-2; D gene ambiguous. V lost 3 bases and J 0 bases, leaving 12 bases between the germline ends. The germline V gene has CDR1 SGDLS and CDR2 YYNGEE. This CDR3 region has 15 residues. CDR3 DNA: TGTGCCAGCAGCGAGAGTCCGGGTTCTAACTATGGCTACACCTTC. It translates to CASSESPGSNYGYTF.

This clone came up a few times. The chain has TRBV6-1 and TRBJ2-7, with TRBD1 matching over 9 bases. The CDR3 length is 13 residues. Germline V gene lookup returns CDR1 MNHNS and CDR2 SASEGT. J lost 5 bases, V lost 8 bases, and 7 bases had no gene match. The DNA for the CDR3 is TGTGCCAGCTCGGGGACAGGGATCAACGAGCAGTACTTC. It codes for CASSGTGINEQYF.

The rearrangement uses TRBV7-8 and TRBJ1-2; 7 nucleotides match TRBD1. The CDR3 covers 13 residues. In germline, CDR1 is SGHVS, CDR2 FQNEAQ. J lost 7 bases, V lost 4 bases, and 6 bases had no gene match. The CDR3 DNA is TGTGCCAGCAGCTCTGACAGGGTCGGTGGCTACACCTTC. Translating it yields CASSSDRVGGYTF.

The V gene is TRBV11-2, the J gene TRBJ2-7; TRBD2 might be the D (5 bases). V lost 3 bases and J 5 bases, leaving 11 bases between the germline ends. The CDR3 has 13 residues. Germline assignment: CDR1 SGHAT and CDR2 FQNNGV. The CDR3 DNA sequence: TGTGCCAGCAGCTTTCGAGGGTCTGACGAGCAGTACTTC. This encodes CASSFRGSDEQYF.

This clone has just one count. The chain carries TRBV7-2 and TRBJ2-1, with a possible D match to TRBD2 (5 bases). V was trimmed by 5 bases and J by 3 bases, leaving 20 bases between them. Per germline, CDR1 SGHTA and CDR2 FQGNSA. The CDR3 covers 17 residues. The CDR3: CASSPRAGSYYYNEQFF. The CDR3 DNA follows: TGTGCCAGCAGCCCGCGGGCGGGCAGCTACTACTACAATGAGCAGTTCTTC.

The CDR3 spells CSVETQGELFF. DNA of the CDR3: TGCAGCGTTGAGACACAAGGGGAGCTGTTTTTT. This chain links TRBV29-1 with TRBJ2-2; D ambiguous. V lost 3 bases to trimming and J lost 8 bases, with 7 bases between them. Germline loops: CDR1 SQVTM, CDR2 ANQGSEA. The CDR3 is 11 amino acids.

This chain links TRBV7-9 with TRBJ2-1; D is perhaps TRBD1 (6 bases). CDR1 is SEHNR and CDR2 is FQNEAQ in the germline V gene (reference sequence). Trimming took 4 bases from V and 5 from J, leaving 9 bases between them. The CDR3 runs 13 residues. CDR3: CASSSTGNNEQFF. For the CDR3, the DNA is TGTGCCAGCAGCTCTACAGGGAACAATGAGCAGTTCTTC.

Details on this clone: Germline is not matched at one junction end, which may reflect a read error. The CDR3 region has the DNA TGCGCCAGCAGCCAAGATACGGGGGACGGAGTGAACTTC. This encodes CASSQDTGDGVNF. V and J are TRBV4-3 and TRBJ2-5; D is possibly TRBD2 (6 bases). Germline-derived CDR1 and CDR2 are LGHNA and YSLEER. The CDR3 spans 13 residues.

This clone was observed a single time. The chain uses TRBV10-1 and TRBJ2-3; 7 bases fit TRBD2. V lost 6 bases, J lost 0 bases, and 3 bases stayed unmatched. The CDR3 has 14 amino acids. Germline CDR1 WNHNN, CDR2 SYGVQD (reference sequence). The CDR3 DNA reads TGCGCCAGCAGCGTAGCGGGTAGCACAGATACGCAGTATTTT. Its protein is CASSVAGSTDTQYF.

This clone has only one observation. V and J are TRBV7-6 and TRBJ2-1, with 15 bases matching TRBD2. Germline values: CDR1 SGHVS, CDR2 FNYEAQ. With 4 bases clipped from V and 7 bases from J, the junction kept 2 bases outside the gene matches. The CDR3 loop spans 15 amino acids. The DNA of the CDR3 is TGTGCCAGCAGCTCCGGGACTAGCGGGGGGAATGAGCAGTTCTTC. Residues: CASSSGTSGGNEQFF.

The chain combines TRBV9 with TRBJ2-1; 8 bases line up with TRBD2. The trim removed 1 base at V and 0 bases at J, leaving 3 bases unmatched. The germline V gene encodes CDR1 SGDLS and CDR2 YYNGEE. The CDR3 runs 16 residues. CDR3 residues: CASSVLAGGSYNEQFF. The DNA of the CDR3 is TGTGCCAGCAGCGTACTGGCGGGAGGCTCCTACAATGAGCAGTTCTTC.

J is TRBJ2-4 and V is TRBV5-6; TRBD1 might be the D (6 bases). CDR3 length: 16 amino acids. The V gene's germline CDR1 is SGHDT and CDR2 YYEEEE. Trimming stripped 0 bases from V and 1 base from J, with 11 bases between. CDR3 sequence (DNA): TGTGCCAGCAGCTTGGGGTTCGACAGGGCCAAAAACATTCAGTACTTC. Translation: CASSLGFDRAKNIQYF.

The chain employs TRBV9 and TRBJ1-6; unclear D gene. V was pared by 4 bases and J by 4 bases, with 9 bases between. The germline V gene encodes CDR1 SGDLS and CDR2 YYNGEE. The CDR3 length is 14 residues. The CDR3 is CASSLRRYNSPLHF. In DNA form, the CDR3 reads TGTGCCAGCAGCCTAAGAAGATATAATTCACCCCTCCACTTT.